The 3 T cell receptor beta chains below come from one sample, sequenced in a study of CD8+ T cells in alopecia areata. As the sequencing template, cDNA was produced by extracting RNA and reverse transcribing it. The protocol was immunoSEQ multiplex PCR, while the TCRdb copy is restricted to in-frame clones and leaves out a portion. The data contain roughly 120,000 clones, 35% to 40% of them singletons. The sequenced sample consisted of CD4+ T cells sorted from blood. The receptors shown here come from a human donor with alopecia areata.

This clone was detected only a few times. The chain employs TRBV7-2 and TRBJ2-3; D could derive from TRBD1 or TRBD2 (6 bases each). Germline CDR1 and CDR2: SGHTA and FQGNSA. Between the trimmed V and J ends, which lost 4 bases and 7 bases, there was a span of 21 bases. This CDR3 comprises 16 residues. CDR3 DNA sequence: TGTGCCAGCAGCTCCGGAGGGACAAGGATTGTGAATACGCAGTATTTT. Translated, it gives CASSSGGTRIVNTQYF.

This clone was seen once. The V call is TRBV5-6, the J call TRBJ2-5; D call uncertain. In germline, CDR1 is SGHDT, CDR2 YYEEEE. The V and J ends lost 4 bases and 1 base respectively, with 8 bases between them. The CDR3 runs 13 residues. CDR3 nucleotides: TGTGCCAGCAGCCCCCGCCCCCAAGAGACCCAGTACTTC. This encodes CASSPRPQETQYF.

This clone showed up just a few times. V is TRBV29-1 and J is TRBJ2-3; 9 bases match TRBD1. Germline CDR1 is SQVTM and CDR2 is ANQGSEA. The CDR3 loop spans 13 amino acids. With 7 bases clipped from V and 8 bases from J, the junction kept 10 bases outside the gene matches. CDR3 region: CSARQGDHGTQYF. The CDR3, as DNA: TGCAGCGCACGACAGGGGGACCACGGTACGCAGTATTTT.